Listed below are T cell receptor beta chains from one sample, sequenced in a study of blood T cell repertoires in COVID-19. Sequenced by immunoSEQ multiplex PCR; TCRdb stores in-frame clones only, minus some. The repertoire includes roughly 180,000 clones, 85% of them detected once, and around 7.8% sits in the top ten. The sample was peripheral blood. The receptors were gathered from a woman aged 55-70 years with acute or convalescent COVID-19. The CDR3 runs from the conserved cysteine through the conserved F or W. Fields, in order: J gene, clone size, V gene, D gene, CDR3 protein, CDR3 DNA. D genes are given only for firm matches. Clone size, where shown, is once, few, many, or a class for clones that have expanded.

>TRBJ2-1|few|TRBV11-2|-
CASSRGHAGDEQFF
TGTGCCAGCAGCCGGGGACACGCAGGGGATGAGCAGTTCTTC
>TRBJ1-2|-|TRBV18|TRBD1
CASSPPRGQGPTAGGYTF
TGTGCCAGCTCACCACCTAGGGGACAGGGGCCGACGGCGGGAGGCTACACCTTC
>TRBJ2-2|-|TRBV7-8|TRBD1
CASRLQGYTGELFF
TGTGCCAGCAGGTTACAGGGGTACACCGGGGAGCTGTTTTTT
>TRBJ1-1|-|TRBV3-1/TRBV3-2|TRBD1
CASSGQGRLTEAFF
TGTGCCAGCAGTGGACAGGGGCGGCTCACTGAAGCTTTCTTT
>TRBJ1-3|-|TRBV6-5|-
CASSPDNFGNTIYF
TGTGCCAGCAGTCCCGACAATTTTGGAAACACCATATATTTT
>TRBJ2-7|-|TRBV28|TRBD1
CASRGQGVAGYEQYF
TGTGCCAGCAGGGGACAGGGGGTGGCAGGCTACGAGCAGTACTTC
>TRBJ2-1|once|TRBV28|-
CASLKRRSYNEQFF
TGTGCCAGCCTTAAACGGAGGTCCTACAATGAGCAGTTCTTC
>TRBJ2-1|-|TRBV29-1|TRBD2
CSVGGLAGAFEQFF
TGCAGCGTGGGGGGACTAGCGGGAGCTTTTGAGCAGTTCTTC
>TRBJ2-2|-|TRBV24-1|-
CATSDPGEVNTGELFF
TGTGCCACCAGTGATCCGGGAGAAGTGAACACCGGGGAGCTGTTTTTT
>TRBJ1-5|-|TRBV7-8|-
CASSFDSPNQPQHF
TGTGCCAGCAGCTTCGACAGCCCCAATCAGCCCCAGCATTTT
>TRBJ1-3|-|TRBV6-5|TRBD1
CASRPGQGSMRTIYF
TGTGCCAGCAGACCCGGACAGGGGTCCATGCGCACCATATATTTT
>TRBJ2-1|-|TRBV24-1|TRBD2
CATSGGWGVSGRTLSYNEQFF
TGCGCCACCAGTGGGGGGTGGGGGGTAAGCGGGAGGACGCTCTCCTACAATGAGCAGTTCTTC
>TRBJ1-2|-|TRBV19|-
CASSTEMLAPNYGYTF
TGTGCCAGTAGTACCGAGATGCTAGCTCCTAACTATGGCTACACCTTC
>TRBJ1-5|once|TRBV15|TRBD1
CATSRVGQGGIQPQHF
TGTGCCACCAGCAGAGTGGGACAGGGCGGGATTCAGCCCCAGCATTTT
>TRBJ1-4|-|TRBV6-5|-
CASSNRATNEKLFF
TGTGCCAGCAGTAACAGGGCAACTAATGAAAAACTGTTTTTT
>TRBJ2-2|-|TRBV5-6|TRBD2
CASSRTPSGRYTGELFF
TGTGCCAGCAGCCGAACACCTAGCGGGAGGTACACCGGGGAGCTGTTTTTT
>TRBJ1-2|-|TRBV19|-
CASSMWQQDGYTF
TGTGCCAGTAGTATGTGGCAGCAGGATGGCTACACCTTC
>TRBJ2-1|-|TRBV2|-
CASRAVAVYNEQFF
TGTGCCAGCAGGGCGGTAGCGGTCTACAATGAGCAGTTCTTC
>TRBJ2-3|-|TRBV29-1|-
CSVHPSSRLTQYF
TGCAGCGTTCACCCTAGCAGCCGCTTGACGCAGTATTTT
>TRBJ1-2|-|TRBV7-3|TRBD1
CASSAGQGEVYGYTF
TGTGCCAGCAGCGCGGGACAGGGAGAAGTCTATGGCTACACCTTC
>TRBJ1-6|-|TRBV3-1/TRBV3-2|TRBD1
CASSPPWGRGTNSPLHF
TGTGCCAGCAGCCCTCCTTGGGGCAGGGGGACAAATTCACCCCTCCACTTT
>TRBJ1-1|-|TRBV6-5|-
CASSRGRNTEAFF
TGTGCCAGCAGTCGCGGGAGGAACACTGAAGCTTTCTTT
>TRBJ2-5|-|TRBV29-1|TRBD2
CSVVSPGRKLETQYF
TGCAGCGTTGTGTCGCCCGGGAGGAAACTTGAGACCCAGTACTTC
>TRBJ2-2|-|TRBV9|-
CASSVGLANTGELFF
TGTGCCAGCAGCGTAGGTCTAGCGAACACCGGGGAGCTGTTTTTT
>TRBJ2-5|once|TRBV15|TRBD1
CATSRDGQGEETQYF
TGTGCCACCAGCAGAGACGGACAGGGGGAAGAGACCCAGTACTTC
>TRBJ1-1|-|TRBV5-6|TRBD1
CASSKTGTGTEAFF
TGTGCCAGCAGCAAAACCGGGACAGGGACTGAAGCTTTCTTT
>TRBJ1-1|-|TRBV19|TRBD1
CARPHRGARRMGTEAFF
TGTGCCAGACCCCACAGGGGTGCAAGGCGGATGGGCACTGAAGCTTTCTTT
>TRBJ2-1|-|TRBV5-1|TRBD2
CASRELAVSYNEQFF
TGCGCCAGCAGGGAACTAGCGGTATCCTACAATGAGCAGTTCTTC
>TRBJ2-5|once|TRBV2|-
CASTASSSGTQYF
TGTGCCAGCACGGCTAGCTCATCAGGGACCCAGTACTTC
>TRBJ1-1|once|TRBV27|-
CASRGEASNTEAFF
TGTGCCAGCCGGGGTGAGGCCTCGAACACTGAAGCTTTCTTT
>TRBJ2-1|-|TRBV28|TRBD1
CASRSDRGEGNEQFF
TGTGCCAGCAGGTCGGACAGGGGCGAGGGTAATGAGCAGTTCTTC
>TRBJ2-5|-|TRBV3-1/TRBV3-2|-
CASSGRRGAGGTQYF
TGTGCCAGCAGCGGAAGACGGGGGGCTGGGGGGACCCAGTACTTC
>TRBJ1-6|few|TRBV19|TRBD1
CASFPGQGNSPLHF
TGTGCCAGTTTCCCGGGACAGGGGAATTCACCCCTCCACTTT
>TRBJ1-5|-|TRBV28|-
CASTPDSGMWQPQHF
TGTGCCAGCACCCCGGACAGTGGGATGTGGCAGCCCCAGCATTTT
>TRBJ1-3|-|TRBV30|-
CAWSVRAGVGNTIYF
TGTGCCTGGAGTGTACGGGCAGGGGTGGGAAACACCATATATTTT
>TRBJ2-7|-|TRBV9|TRBD2
CASSVNPGLADEQYF
TGTGCCAGCAGCGTAAATCCGGGACTAGCTGACGAGCAGTACTTC
>TRBJ1-2|-|TRBV5-8|-
CASSLLFVAQGNYGYTF
TGTGCCAGCAGCTTGTTGTTCGTAGCCCAGGGGAACTATGGCTACACCTTC
>TRBJ2-1|-|TRBV7-2|-
CASSSPGINEQFF
TGTGCCAGCAGCTCACCCGGGATCAATGAGCAGTTCTTC
>TRBJ1-1|-|TRBV25-1|-
CASSDTRGGLNTEAFF
TGTGCCAGCAGTGATACCCGTGGAGGGTTGAACACTGAAGCTTTCTTT
>TRBJ2-5|-|TRBV3-1/TRBV3-2|-
CASSSGLTQETQYF
TGTGCCAGCAGCTCGGGACTGACACAAGAGACCCAGTACTTC
>TRBJ2-1|once|TRBV6-1|TRBD2
CASSESSGLGVSEQFF
TGTGCCAGCAGTGAATCTAGCGGCCTTGGGGTTAGTGAGCAGTTCTTC
>TRBJ2-1|-|TRBV19|-
CASRTSAVSSYNEQFF
TGTGCCAGTAGGACCTCGGCGGTTAGCTCCTACAATGAGCAGTTCTTC
>TRBJ2-1|-|TRBV28|TRBD2
CASSSRLAGGPLGNEQFF
TGTGCCAGCAGTTCAAGACTAGCGGGAGGGCCATTGGGCAATGAGCAGTTCTTC
>TRBJ2-7|-|TRBV29-1|-
CSVLLLPGEQYF
TGCAGCGTTCTCCTCTTGCCCGGCGAGCAGTACTTC
>TRBJ1-2|-|TRBV5-1|TRBD1
CASSLGGQGVGYTF
TGCGCCAGCAGCCTCGGGGGACAGGGCGTTGGCTACACCTTC
>TRBJ2-1|-|TRBV7-6|TRBD2
CASSLAAGGSYNEQFF
TGTGCCAGCAGCCTTGCAGCGGGAGGATCCTACAATGAGCAGTTCTTC
>TRBJ1-1|-|TRBV19|TRBD1
CASSIMGTGNTEAFF
TGTGCCAGTAGTATAATGGGGACAGGGAACACTGAAGCTTTCTTT
>TRBJ1-1|-|TRBV5-1|-
CASSLGTGLNTEAFF
TGCGCCAGCAGCTTGGGAACAGGACTGAACACTGAAGCTTTCTTT
>TRBJ2-7|-|TRBV11-2|-
CASSRAYEQYF
TGTGCCAGCAGCCGCGCTTACGAGCAGTACTTC